What follows are 28 T cell receptor beta chains derived from one specimen sequenced in a study of identical twins. A single record per CDR3 protein comes from TCRdb applying MiXCR to the 5' RACE reads. In the table there are 200,000 to 250,000 distinct CDR3 sequences, under 8.5% of which are singletons. These data also featured in a second study, about T cells expressing NK-cell markers.

Sequenced material: CD8+ T cells sorted from blood. The receptor source for this set is a woman aged 18 to 35 in good health.

This clonotype was seen more than once but under ten times. V is TRBV28 and J is TRBJ1-6; possible D gene TRBD1, 5 bases. Germline V gene data show CDR1 as MDHEN and CDR2 as SYDVKM. V shed 3 bases and J shed 7 bases, with 7 bases lying between them. This CDR3 spans 13 amino acids. This CDR3 is CASSFGANSPLHF. The DNA of the CDR3 is TGTGCCAGCAGTTTTGGGGCAAATTCACCCCTCCACTTT.

The chain carries TRBV6-2 or TRBV6-3 and TRBJ2-3, with D perhaps TRBD2 (6 bases). The V end was cut by 2 bases, the J end by 1 base, with 22 bases between. CDR1 MNHEY and CDR2 SVGEGT come from the germline V gene. The CDR3 extends over 19 amino acids. CDR3 loop: CASSYQTDPSSSGTDTQYF. The CDR3, as DNA: TGTGCCAGCAGTTACCAGACAGATCCCTCCTCTAGCGGCACAGATACGCAGTATTTT.

This clonotype appeared a few times. V gene TRBV7-2 combines with J gene TRBJ2-5, with D perhaps given as TRBD1 or TRBD2 (5 bases each). Trimming shortened V by 2 bases and J by 2 bases, and 6 bases separated the two germline ends. CDR3 size: 13 residues. Per germline, CDR1 SGHTA and CDR2 FQGNSA. CDR3 loop: CASSLWGQETQYF. In DNA form, the CDR3 reads TGTGCCAGCAGCTTATGGGGGCAAGAGACCCAGTACTTC.

This clonotype was observed a few times. CDR3 amino acids: CASSLGGRNTEAFF. The CDR3 nucleotides are TGTGCCAGCAGCTTAGGGGGGCGGAACACTGAAGCTTTCTTT. The V and J genes are TRBV7-6 and TRBJ1-1; D may be TRBD1 (6 bases). V lost 1 base and J 1 base, leaving 7 bases between the germline ends. CDR1 and CDR2 (germline): SGHVS, FNYEAQ. The CDR3 loop spans 14 amino acids.

This chain links TRBV7-9 with TRBJ2-7; D uncertain. Trimming removed 5 bases from V and 6 bases from J, with 11 bases in between. Germline V gives CDR1 SEHNR, CDR2 FQNEAQ (reference sequence). The CDR3 has 12 amino acids. In DNA, the CDR3 is TGTGCCAGCAGCCCCCTGGCCCGCGAGCAGTACTTC. It translates to CASSPLAREQYF.

J is TRBJ1-5 and V is TRBV15; a weak D match, TRBD1 (6 bases). Germline values: CDR1 LNHNV, CDR2 YYDKDF (reference sequence). The CDR3 runs 14 residues. Trimming removed 1 base at V and 7 bases at J, with 11 bases between. CDR3 in amino acids: CATSRVRGNQPQHF. The CDR3 nucleotides read TGTGCCACCAGCAGAGTCAGGGGTAACCAGCCCCAGCATTTT.

The chain carries TRBV18 and TRBJ2-2, with a possible D match to TRBD2 (5 bases). V shed 1 base and J shed 2 bases, with 17 bases lying between them. In germline, CDR1 is KGHSH, CDR2 LQKENI. There are 18 residues in the CDR3. The CDR3 DNA reads TGTGCCAGCTCACCACGGGCTAGCTTCGCCATTAACACCGGGGAGCTGTTTTTT. Amino acid sequence: CASSPRASFAINTGELFF.

This clonotype is medium-sized. This chain joins TRBV6-4 and TRBJ2-2; TRBD1 matches at 7 bases. The CDR3 spans 15 residues. Germline CDR1 MRHNA, CDR2 SNTAGT. V dropped 4 bases and J dropped 0; count of bases not matched to a gene: 2. CDR3 in amino acids: CASSATGANTGELFF. The CDR3 DNA reads TGTGCCAGCAGTGCAACAGGGGCGAACACCGGGGAGCTGTTTTTT.

The sample holds many counts of this clonotype. The J gene is TRBJ2-4, the V gene TRBV12-3 or TRBV12-4; D gene ambiguous. V was clipped by 8 bases and J by 1 base, with 6 bases between them. The CDR3 consists of 12 residues. The CDR3 region is CASSSAKNIQYF. For the CDR3, the DNA is TGTGCCAGCTCTTCTGCCAAAAACATTCAGTACTTC.

Only a few counts were recorded for this clonotype. The CDR3 sequence is CASSGQFGYEQYF. The CDR3 bases are TGTGCCAGCAGTGGACAGTTCGGCTACGAGCAGTACTTC. The rearrangement links TRBV7-9 to TRBJ2-7, with D possibly being TRBD1 (6 bases). Germline lookup yields CDR1 SEHNR and CDR2 FQNEAQ (reference sequence). Trimming pared 6 bases from V and 3 bases from J, leaving 12 bases between. The CDR3 has 13 amino acids. The full variable domain, rest sourced from reference TRBV7-9 and TRBJ2-7, is DTGVSQNPRHKITKRGQNVTFRCDPISEHNRLYWYRQTLGQGPEFLTYFQNEAQLEKSRLLSDRFSAERPKGSFSTLEIQRTEQGDSAMYLCASSGQFGYEQYFGPGTRLTVT.

The chain links TRBV11-2 to TRBJ2-7, with D maybe TRBD2 (5 bases). Germline assignment: CDR1 SGHAT and CDR2 FQNNGV. V was pared by 0 bases and J by 4 bases, with 16 bases between. This CDR3 is 16 amino acids long. The CDR3 sequence: CASSLDSRARIYEQYF. The CDR3 bases are TGTGCCAGCAGCTTAGATTCGAGGGCACGCATTTACGAGCAGTACTTC.

In this sample, this clonotype turned up a few times. J is TRBJ1-5 and V is TRBV10-2; D uncertain. Between the trimmed V and J ends, which lost 7 bases and 2 bases, there was a span of 12 bases. The CDR3 spans 14 residues. The germline gives CDR1 WSHSY, CDR2 SAAADI. In nucleotides, the CDR3 is TGCGCCAGCACGGCAATGGTGGGCAATCAGCCCCAGCATTTT. It encodes CASTAMVGNQPQHF.

This clonotype was seen ten or more times. The chain couples TRBV12-3 or TRBV12-4 to TRBJ2-2; 9 positions match TRBD2. This CDR3 contains 14 residues. J gave up 5 bases and V 7 bases, and 5 bases lay outside the gene matches. CDR3 nucleotide sequence: TGTGCCAGCAAGCTAGCGGGACTGACCGGGGAGCTGTTTTTT. This encodes CASKLAGLTGELFF.

The V and J genes are TRBV7-9 and TRBJ2-7; D remains ambiguous. Trimming removed 6 bases from V and 0 bases from J, with 12 bases in between. This CDR3 has 14 amino acids. The germline gives CDR1 SEHNR, CDR2 FQNEAQ (reference sequence). CDR3 loop: CASSNPRSSYEQYF. Written as DNA, the CDR3 is TGTGCCAGCAGTAATCCGAGAAGCTCCTACGAGCAGTACTTC. Drawing the rest from reference TRBV7-9 and TRBJ2-7, the complete variable domain is DTGVSQNPRHKITKRGQNVTFRCDPISEHNRLYWYRQTLGQGPEFLTYFQNEAQLEKSRLLSDRFSAERPKGSFSTLEIQRTEQGDSAMYLCASSNPRSSYEQYFGPGTRLTVT.

The chain joins TRBV27 to TRBJ2-7, with D maybe TRBD2 (5 bases). Germline lookup yields CDR1 MNHEY and CDR2 SMNVEV (reference sequence). CDR3 length: 13 amino acids. V was trimmed by 10 bases and J by 6 bases, leaving 19 bases between them. CDR3 region: CATKAPPAGEQYF. For the CDR3, the DNA is TGTGCCACCAAGGCCCCCCCCGCGGGCGAGCAGTACTTC.

This clonotype was seen repeatedly, ten times or more. The genes are TRBV27 and TRBJ2-3, with 8 nucleotides matching TRBD2. The V segment lost 8 bases and the J segment 6 bases; nucleotides outside the gene matches: 13. The germline gives CDR1 MNHEY, CDR2 SMNVEV (reference sequence). CDR3 size: 15 residues. The CDR3 here is CASRLGAGGPDTQYF. CDR3 DNA: TGTGCCAGCCGCCTGGGGGCGGGGGGCCCCGATACGCAGTATTTT.

This clonotype has a handful of counts. The junction departs from the called germline gene at one end, perhaps through a read error. The chain links TRBV7-9 to TRBJ2-7; D uncertain. CDR1 and CDR2 (germline): SEHNR, FQNEAQ (reference sequence). The CDR3 sequence is 13 residues long. The CDR3 is CASSFPNSDEQYF. CDR3 coding DNA: TGTGCCAGCAGCTTCCCTAACTCCGACGAGCAGTACTTC.

This clonotype was picked up many times. The rearrangement uses TRBV29-1 and TRBJ2-4, with a possible D match to TRBD1 (6 bases). The germline V and J ends were trimmed by 1 base and 0 bases, with 16 bases remaining between them. Germline V CDR1 and CDR2: SQVTM, ANQGSEA. The length of the CDR3 is 17 residues. CDR3 nucleotide sequence: TGCAGCGTTGAAGGCCCGGGACACACACTAGCCAAAAACATTCAGTACTTC. Its translation: CSVEGPGHTLAKNIQYF.

This clonotype was seen a few times. The chain joins TRBV3-1 to TRBJ1-2; D remains unclear. Germline CDR1 and CDR2: LGHDT and YNNKEL (reference sequence). Trimming shortened V by 1 base and J by 8 bases, and 14 bases separated the two germline ends. This CDR3 has 14 residues. CDR3 in amino acids: CASSQVGALGGYTF. In DNA form, the CDR3 reads TGTGCCAGCAGCCAAGTGGGTGCCCTGGGAGGCTACACCTTC.

This clonotype came up many times. This sequence joins TRBV29-1 and TRBJ1-1; D gene ambiguous. V was shortened by 6 bases and J by 1 base, with 6 bases between the two germline ends. The CDR3 covers 11 residues. Germline assignment: CDR1 SQVTM and CDR2 ANQGSEA. The CDR3 reads CSVSPNTEAFF. The CDR3 coding sequence is TGCAGCGTGTCACCGAACACTGAAGCTTTCTTT.

This clonotype occurred a few times. Its ends do not fully match the called genes, so a read error is possible. V gene TRBV5-6 combines with J gene TRBJ2-3; D unresolved. The CDR3 runs 13 residues. Germline loops: CDR1 SGHDT, CDR2 YYEEEE. The CDR3 sequence is CASSLESTDTQYF. CDR3 nucleotide sequence: TGTGCCAGCAGTTTGGAAAGCACAGATACGCAGTATTTT.

This clonotype has ten or more counts. The rearrangement uses TRBV12-3 or TRBV12-4 and TRBJ2-5; TRBD1 agrees at 9 bases. This CDR3 is 14 amino acids long. J gave up 4 bases and V 6 bases, and 6 bases lay outside the gene matches. The CDR3 region has the DNA TGTGCCAGCAGCTTCTCGGACAGGGGAGAGACCCAGTACTTC. Translation: CASSFSDRGETQYF.

In this sample, this clonotype turned up a few times. The gene calls are TRBV14 and TRBJ2-7; D gene unclear. Per germline, CDR1 SGHDN and CDR2 FVKESK. CDR3 size: 13 residues. V was shortened by 5 bases and J by 0 bases, with 8 bases between the two germline ends. The CDR3 spells CASSYRHSYEQYF. The CDR3 coding sequence is TGTGCCAGCAGCTACCGACACTCCTACGAGCAGTACTTC.

This clonotype turned up a few times. The chain uses TRBV7-6 and TRBJ1-6, with D possibly being TRBD1 (5 bases). CDR1 SGHVS and CDR2 FNYEAQ come from the germline V gene. Deletions cut 5 bases from V and 10 bases from J, with 15 bases between. There are 14 residues in the CDR3. Here the CDR3 reads CASSPGSNMSPLHF. DNA for the CDR3: TGTGCCAGCAGCCCAGGGTCAAACATGTCACCCCTCCACTTT.

This chain links TRBV5-1 with TRBJ2-1; 7 bases map to TRBD2. Germline V gene data show CDR1 as SGHRS and CDR2 as YFSETQ. The CDR3 contains 17 residues. With V trimmed by 2 bases and J by 1 base, 9 bases remained unmatched. DNA for the CDR3: TGCGCCAGCAGCTTCCCCCCTCTAGCGGATTCCTACAATGAGCAGTTCTTC. Protein product: CASSFPPLADSYNEQFF.

This clonotype was detected ten times or more. V usage is TRBV12-3 or TRBV12-4 and J usage is TRBJ1-1; possible D gene TRBD1, 6 bases. The CDR3 loop spans 14 amino acids. Trimming took off 6 bases at V and 1 base at J, with 12 bases between the two ends. The CDR3 DNA sequence: TGTGCCAGCAGCCGAGGACAGCAGAACACTGAAGCTTTCTTT. Its protein is CASSRGQQNTEAFF.

The rearrangement joins TRBV12-3 or TRBV12-4 to TRBJ1-5; the match to TRBD1 covers 7 bases. Trimming removed 7 bases from V and 6 bases from J; junction bases left unmatched: 9. This CDR3 has 14 amino acids. CDR3 sequence (DNA): TGTGCCAGCAACCCTCAGGGGGGAGGTCAGCCCCAGCATTTT. Its translation is CASNPQGGGQPQHF.

The V and J genes are TRBV29-1 and TRBJ1-1, with TRBD1 matching 8 bases. V trimming: 8 bases; J trimming: 0 bases; junction bases outside the gene matches: 11. There are 15 residues in the CDR3. Per the germline V gene, CDR1 is SQVTM and CDR2 is ANQGSEA. The CDR3 nucleotides read TGCAGCATCCTTGGGGCAGGGGGCATGAACACTGAAGCTTTCTTT. Protein sequence: CSILGAGGMNTEAFF.